This TCR beta chain is drawn from a study of T cell responses to AZD1222 COVID-19 vaccine. Study-wide results and caveats: Regions left unmutated in variants are reportedly the target of nearly half of spike-specific TCRs. Clonal diversity was possibly underestimated, and white British individuals and females predominated among donors. The study identified only five to seven AZD1222 recipients as seropositive at baseline.

On this clone: Its cognate antigen is unknown.

Repertoires were generated with immunoSEQ multiplex PCR, while TCRdb's copy carries only in-frame clones and drops some. The sample carries around 130,000 clones, just under 95% recorded once. Per the germline V gene, CDR1 is KGHDR and CDR2 is SFDVKD. V lost 7 bases, J lost 5 bases, and 16 bases lay in between. CDR3 length: 15 residues. The starting material was peripheral blood, obtained on day 0 of AZD1222 vaccination. This chain connects TRBV24-1 to TRBJ2-2; weak D call: TRBD2 (5 bases). The sequence came from an adult in good health. The CDR3, as DNA: TGTGCCACCAGCGGAAGAGGGCTTAAGACCGGGGAGCTGTTTTTT. Translating gives CATSGRGLKTGELFF.